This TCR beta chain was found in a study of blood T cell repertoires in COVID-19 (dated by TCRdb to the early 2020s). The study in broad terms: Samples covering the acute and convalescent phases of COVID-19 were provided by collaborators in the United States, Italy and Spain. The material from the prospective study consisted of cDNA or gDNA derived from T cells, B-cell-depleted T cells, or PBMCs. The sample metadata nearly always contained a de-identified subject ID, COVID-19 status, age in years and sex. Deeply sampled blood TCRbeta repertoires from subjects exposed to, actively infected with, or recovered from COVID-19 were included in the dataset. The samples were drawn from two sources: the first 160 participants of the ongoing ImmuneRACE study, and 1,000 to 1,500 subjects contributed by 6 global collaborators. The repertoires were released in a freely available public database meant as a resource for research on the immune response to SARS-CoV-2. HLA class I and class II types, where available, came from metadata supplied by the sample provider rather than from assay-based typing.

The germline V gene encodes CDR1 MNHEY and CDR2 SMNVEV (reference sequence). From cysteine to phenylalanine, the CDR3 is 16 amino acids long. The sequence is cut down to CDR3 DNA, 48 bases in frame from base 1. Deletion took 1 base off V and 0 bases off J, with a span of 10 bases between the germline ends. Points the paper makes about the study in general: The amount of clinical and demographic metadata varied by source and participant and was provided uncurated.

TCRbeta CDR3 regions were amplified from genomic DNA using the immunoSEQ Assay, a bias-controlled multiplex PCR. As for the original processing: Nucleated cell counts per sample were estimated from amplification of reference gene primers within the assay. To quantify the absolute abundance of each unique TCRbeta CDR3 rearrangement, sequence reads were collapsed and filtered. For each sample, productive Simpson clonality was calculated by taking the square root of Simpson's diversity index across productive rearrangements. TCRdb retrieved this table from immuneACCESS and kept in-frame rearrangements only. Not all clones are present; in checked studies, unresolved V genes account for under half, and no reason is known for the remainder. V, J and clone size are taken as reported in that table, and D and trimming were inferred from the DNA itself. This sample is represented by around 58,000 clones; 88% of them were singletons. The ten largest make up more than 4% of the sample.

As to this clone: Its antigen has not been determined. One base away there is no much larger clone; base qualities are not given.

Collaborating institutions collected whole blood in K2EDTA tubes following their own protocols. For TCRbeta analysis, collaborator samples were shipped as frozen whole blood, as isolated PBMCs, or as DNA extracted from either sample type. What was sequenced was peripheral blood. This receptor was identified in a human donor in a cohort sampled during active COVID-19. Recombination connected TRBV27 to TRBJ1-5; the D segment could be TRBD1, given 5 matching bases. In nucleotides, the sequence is TGTGCCAGCAGTTTATGGGGCAGAAATAGCAATCAGCCCCAGCATTTT. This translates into CASSLWGRNSNQPQHF.